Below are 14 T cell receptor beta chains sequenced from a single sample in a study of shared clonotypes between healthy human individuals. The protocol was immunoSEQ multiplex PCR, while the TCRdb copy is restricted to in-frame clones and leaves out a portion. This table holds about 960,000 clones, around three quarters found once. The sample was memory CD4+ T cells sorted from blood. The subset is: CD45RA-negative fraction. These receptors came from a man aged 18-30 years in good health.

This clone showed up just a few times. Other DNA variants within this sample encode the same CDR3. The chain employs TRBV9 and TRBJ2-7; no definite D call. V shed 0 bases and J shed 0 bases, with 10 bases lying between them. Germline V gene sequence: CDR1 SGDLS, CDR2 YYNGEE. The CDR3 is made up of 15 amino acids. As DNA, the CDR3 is TGTGCCAGCAGCGTAGGATGGTCGGGCTCCTACGAGCAGTACTTC. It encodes CASSVGWSGSYEQYF. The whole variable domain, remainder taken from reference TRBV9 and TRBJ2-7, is DSGVTQTPKHLITATGQRVTLRCSPRSGDLSVYWYQQSLDQGLQFLIQYYNGEERAKGNILERFSAQQFPDLHSELNLSSLELGDSALYFCASSVGWSGSYEQYFGPGTRLTVT.

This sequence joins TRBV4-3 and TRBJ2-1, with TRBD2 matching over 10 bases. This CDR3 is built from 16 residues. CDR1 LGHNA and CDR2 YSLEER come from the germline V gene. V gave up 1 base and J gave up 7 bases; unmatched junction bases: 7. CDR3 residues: CASSQAASGSKNEQFF. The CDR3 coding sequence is TGCGCCAGCAGCCAAGCCGCTAGCGGGAGTAAGAATGAGCAGTTCTTC.

In nucleotides, the CDR3 is TGCGCCAGCAGCCCCCCAGGACAGGGGATGGGTCAGCCCCAGCATTTT. Translated, it gives CASSPPGQGMGQPQHF. The rearrangement joins TRBV4-1 to TRBJ1-5; 9 nucleotides line up with TRBD1. The ends lost 4 bases at V and 6 bases at J; junction bases unmatched: 10. The germline V gene encodes CDR1 MGHRA and CDR2 YSYEKL. The CDR3 consists of 16 residues.

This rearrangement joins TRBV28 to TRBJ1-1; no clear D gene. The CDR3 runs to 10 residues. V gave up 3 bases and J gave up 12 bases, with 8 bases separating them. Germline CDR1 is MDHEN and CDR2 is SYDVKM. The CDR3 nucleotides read TGTGCCAGCAGTTTCGATCGAACTTTCTTT. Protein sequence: CASSFDRTFF.

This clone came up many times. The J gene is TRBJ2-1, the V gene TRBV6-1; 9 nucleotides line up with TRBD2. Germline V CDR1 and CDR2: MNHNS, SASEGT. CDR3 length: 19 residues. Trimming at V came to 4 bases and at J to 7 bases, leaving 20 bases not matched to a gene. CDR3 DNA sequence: TGTGCCAGCAGTGCTCGACAGGCGGGGGGGCCCTCGGGGAGAAATGAGCAGTTCTTC. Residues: CASSARQAGGPSGRNEQFF.

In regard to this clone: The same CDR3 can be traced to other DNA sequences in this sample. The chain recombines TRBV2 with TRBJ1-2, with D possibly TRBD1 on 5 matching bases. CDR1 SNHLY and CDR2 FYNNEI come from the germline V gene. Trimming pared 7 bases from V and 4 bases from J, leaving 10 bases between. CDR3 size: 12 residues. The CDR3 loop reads CASTGGVYGYTF. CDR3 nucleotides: TGTGCCAGCACTGGGGGTGTCTATGGCTACACCTTC. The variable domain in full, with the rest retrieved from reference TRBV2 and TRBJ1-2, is EPEVTQTPSHQVTQMGQEVILRCVPISNHLYFYWYRQILGQKVEFLVSFYNNEISEKSEIFDDQFSVERPDGSNFTLKIRSTKLEDSAMYFCASTGGVYGYTFGSGTRLTVV.

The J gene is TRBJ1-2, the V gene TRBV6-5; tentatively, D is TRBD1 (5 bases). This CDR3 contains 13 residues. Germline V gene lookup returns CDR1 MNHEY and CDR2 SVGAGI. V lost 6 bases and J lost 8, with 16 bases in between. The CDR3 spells CASRLQGKEGYTF. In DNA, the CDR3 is TGTGCCAGCAGGTTGCAGGGTAAAGAAGGCTACACCTTC.

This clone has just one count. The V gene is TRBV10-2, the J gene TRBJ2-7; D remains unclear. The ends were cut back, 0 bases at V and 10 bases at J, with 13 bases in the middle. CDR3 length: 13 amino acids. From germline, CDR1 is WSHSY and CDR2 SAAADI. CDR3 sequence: CASSESKSVSQYF. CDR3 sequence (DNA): TGCGCCAGCAGTGAGTCGAAGTCGGTGAGTCAGTACTTC.

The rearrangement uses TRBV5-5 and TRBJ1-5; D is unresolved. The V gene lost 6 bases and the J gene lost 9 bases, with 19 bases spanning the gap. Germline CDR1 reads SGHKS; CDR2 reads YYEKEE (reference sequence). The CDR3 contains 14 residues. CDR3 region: CASNPISTMAPQHF. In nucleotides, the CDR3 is TGTGCCAGCAACCCTATTAGTACTATGGCGCCCCAGCATTTT.

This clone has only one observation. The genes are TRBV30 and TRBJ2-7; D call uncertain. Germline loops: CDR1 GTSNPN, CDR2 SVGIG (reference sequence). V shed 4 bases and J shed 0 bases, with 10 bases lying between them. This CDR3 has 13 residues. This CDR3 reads CAWNLGNSYEQYF. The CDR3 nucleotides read TGTGCCTGGAATTTGGGCAACTCCTACGAGCAGTACTTC. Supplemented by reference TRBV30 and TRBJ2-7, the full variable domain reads SQTIHQWPATLVQPVGSPLSLECTVEGTSNPNLYWYRQAAGRGLQLLFYSVGIGQISSEVPQNLSASRPQDRQFILSSKKLLLSDSGFYLCAWNLGNSYEQYFGPGTRLTVT.

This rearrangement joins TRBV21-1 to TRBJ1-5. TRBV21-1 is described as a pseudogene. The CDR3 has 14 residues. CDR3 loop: CASKGTDSNQPQHF. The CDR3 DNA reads TGTGCCAGCAAGGGGACGGATAGCAATCAGCCCCAGCATTTT.

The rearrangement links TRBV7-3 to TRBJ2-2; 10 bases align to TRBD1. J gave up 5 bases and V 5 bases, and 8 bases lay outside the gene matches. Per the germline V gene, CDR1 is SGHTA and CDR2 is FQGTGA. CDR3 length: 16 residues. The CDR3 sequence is CASSPRQGAGTGELFF. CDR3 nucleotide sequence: TGTGCCAGCAGCCCCCGACAGGGGGCAGGAACCGGGGAGCTGTTTTTT. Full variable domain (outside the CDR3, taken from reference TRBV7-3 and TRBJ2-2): GAGVSQTPSNKVTEKGKYVELRCDPISGHTALYWYRQSLGQGPEFLIYFQGTGAADDSGLPNDRFFAVRPEGSVSTLKIQRTERGDSAVYLCASSPRQGAGTGELFFGEGSRLTVL.

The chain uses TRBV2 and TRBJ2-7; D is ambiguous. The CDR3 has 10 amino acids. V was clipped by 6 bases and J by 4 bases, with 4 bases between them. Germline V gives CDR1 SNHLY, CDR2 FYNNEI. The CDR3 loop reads CASRLYEQYF. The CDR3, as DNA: TGTGCCAGCAGACTATACGAGCAGTACTTC.

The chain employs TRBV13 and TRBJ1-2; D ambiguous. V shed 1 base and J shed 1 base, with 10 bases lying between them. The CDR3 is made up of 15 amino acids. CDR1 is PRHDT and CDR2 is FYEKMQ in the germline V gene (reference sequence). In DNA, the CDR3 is TGTGCCAGCAGCTTAGAGGCAGAAAATAACTATGGCTACACCTTC. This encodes CASSLEAENNYGYTF.